This T cell receptor beta chain derives from a study of blood T cell repertoires in COVID-19. Whole-study context: Samples came from the United States, Italy and Spain, spanning acute and convalescent COVID-19. PBMCs, B-cell-depleted T cells, or T cells were the source of the cDNA or gDNA that made up the material.

In the original analysis: Reference gene primer amplification gave estimated nucleated cell counts. Here immunoSEQ multiplex PCR was the method, and the copy in TCRdb shows in-frame clones only, minus some. For V, J and clone size, that table is used; D and trimming come from the DNA. In the table there are approximately 87,000 clones, around 89% of which are singletons. V was trimmed by 6 bases and J by 2 bases, leaving 11 bases between them. There are 15 residues in the CDR3. Germline V gene lookup returns CDR1 MNHEY and CDR2 SVGAGI. Sequencing was carried out using peripheral blood. The source is a man aged 65 to 79 with active or convalescent COVID-19. The rearrangement joins TRBV6-5 to TRBJ2-6, with D unclear. As DNA, the CDR3 is TGTGCCAGCAGCCCCGTATCGGCTGGGGCCAACGTCCTGACTTTC. Translation: CASSPVSAGANVLTF.